Each of the 21 T cell receptor beta chains below was sequenced from the same sample in a study of T-cell memory formation after mild COVID-19. TCRdb analysed the 5' RACE reads with MiXCR anew, one entry per CDR3 protein. The sample has 150,000 to 200,000 distinct CDR3 sequences; 14% are singletons. Material for sequencing was PBMCs or a T cell subset sorted from them (not recorded which). These receptors all stem from an adult woman who had mild COVID-19 (a few samples of this study predate the infection). Cell type and time point are not known.

This clonotype has just a few counts. The chain combines TRBV6-4 with TRBJ2-2; TRBD2 is a possible D gene (6 bases). The germline V gene encodes CDR1 MRHNA and CDR2 SNTAGT. The V and J ends lost 2 bases and 1 base respectively, with 14 bases between them. The CDR3 runs 17 residues. This CDR3 reads CASSDGGTSLNTGELFF. The CDR3, as DNA: TGTGCCAGCAGTGACGGAGGGACTTCTCTGAACACCGGGGAGCTGTTTTTT.

This clonotype has at least ten counts. This chain joins TRBV5-1 and TRBJ2-1; tentatively, D is TRBD1 (5 bases). The CDR3 has 14 amino acids. Trimming pared 4 bases from V and 0 bases from J, leaving 8 bases between. Germline-derived CDR1 and CDR2 are SGHRS and YFSETQ. CDR3 nucleotide sequence: TGCGCCAGCAGCCGGACAAACTCCTACAATGAGCAGTTCTTC. It yields the protein CASSRTNSYNEQFF.

Only a few counts were recorded for this clonotype. The V gene is TRBV10-3, the J gene TRBJ2-2; 10 bases line up with TRBD1. CDR1 is ENHRY and CDR2 is SYGVKD in the germline V gene. With 4 bases clipped from V and 5 bases from J, the junction kept 16 bases outside the gene matches. This CDR3 has 19 residues. This CDR3 reads CAISARPTGGSGGTGELFF. CDR3 DNA: TGTGCCATCAGTGCCCGACCGACAGGGGGCTCGGGGGGAACCGGGGAGCTGTTTTTT.

The rearrangement links TRBV12-3 or TRBV12-4 to TRBJ1-5; D not certain. V shed 6 bases and J shed 9 bases, with 15 bases lying between them. The CDR3 extends over 13 amino acids. CDR3 in amino acids: CASRDRAPGPQHF. In nucleotides, the CDR3 is TGTGCCAGCAGGGACCGAGCCCCTGGGCCCCAGCATTTT.

The chain uses TRBV11-2 and TRBJ2-5, with TRBD1 identical over 10 bases. CDR3 length: 17 amino acids. Looked up from germline, CDR1 is SGHAT and CDR2 is FQNNGV. V shed 6 bases and J 6 bases; nucleotides not matched to a gene: 16. CDR3 region: CASRYMTGQGFGKTQYF. The CDR3 region has the DNA TGTGCCAGCAGATATATGACGGGACAGGGGTTTGGGAAGACCCAGTACTTC. Using reference TRBV11-2 and TRBJ2-5 for the parts outside the CDR3, the full variable domain is EAGVAQSPRYKIIEKRQSVAFWCNPISGHATLYWYQQILGQGPKLLIQFQNNGVVDDSQLPKDRFSAERLKGVDSTLKIQPAKLEDSAVYLCASRYMTGQGFGKTQYFGPGTRLLVL.

This clonotype occurred a few times. J is TRBJ1-1 and V is TRBV7-2; perhaps TRBD1 as D (6 bases). Germline V gives CDR1 SGHTA, CDR2 FQGNSA. This CDR3 has 16 residues. Deletions cut 5 bases from V and 5 bases from J, with 21 bases between. Here the CDR3 DNA reads TGTGCCAGCAGCCCGGATTGGGCAGGGGTGGATACTGAAGCTTTCTTT. Its translation: CASSPDWAGVDTEAFF.

The chain carries TRBV6-1 and TRBJ1-5, with D possibly TRBD1 on 5 matching bases. CDR3 size: 16 residues. V shed 4 bases and J shed 6 bases, with 19 bases lying between them. The germline gives CDR1 MNHNS, CDR2 SASEGT. CDR3 loop: CASSGAGTVLGQPQHF. CDR3 nucleotide sequence: TGTGCCAGCAGTGGGGCAGGGACCGTCTTGGGTCAGCCCCAGCATTTT.

This chain uses TRBV11-2 with TRBJ2-1; 7 bases line up with TRBD2. Germline V gives CDR1 SGHAT, CDR2 FQNNGV. The junction had 5 bases not matched to a gene; V was cut back by 3 bases and J by 0 bases. There are 16 residues in the CDR3. The CDR3 loop reads CASSFGGRFSYNEQFF. Written as DNA, the CDR3 is TGTGCCAGCAGCTTCGGCGGGAGATTCTCCTACAATGAGCAGTTCTTC. The entire variable domain, with the rest obtained from reference TRBV11-2 and TRBJ2-1, is as follows: EAGVAQSPRYKIIEKRQSVAFWCNPISGHATLYWYQQILGQGPKLLIQFQNNGVVDDSQLPKDRFSAERLKGVDSTLKIQPAKLEDSAVYLCASSFGGRFSYNEQFFGPGTRLTVL.

This clonotype was seen more than once but under ten times. This chain links TRBV12-3 or TRBV12-4 with TRBJ1-2; D possibly corresponds to TRBD1 (5 bases). This CDR3 has 14 residues. Trimming stripped 0 bases from V and 4 bases from J, with 9 bases between. The CDR3 DNA follows: TGTGCCAGCAGTTTAGCTGGACATTTCTATGGCTACACCTTC. It translates to CASSLAGHFYGYTF.

This clonotype was observed a few times. The chain combines TRBV7-9 with TRBJ1-2; 7 nucleotides match TRBD1. The CDR3 covers 14 residues. Germline V lookup: CDR1 SEHNR, CDR2 FQNEAQ (reference sequence). V lost 3 bases to trimming and J lost 3 bases; unmatched junction nucleotides: 4. Here the CDR3 reads CASSLAGTDYGYTF. In nucleotides, the CDR3 is TGTGCCAGCAGCTTGGCCGGGACAGACTATGGCTACACCTTC.

V is TRBV30 and J is TRBJ2-1, with 11 bases that match TRBD2. The trim removed 2 bases at V and 8 bases at J, leaving 11 bases unmatched. The CDR3 is 16 amino acids. The germline V gene encodes CDR1 GTSNPN and CDR2 SVGIG (reference sequence). CDR3 region: CAWSTRIGLAGDEQFF. The CDR3 nucleotides are TGTGCCTGGAGTACACGGATCGGACTAGCGGGCGATGAGCAGTTCTTC.

The chain combines TRBV7-9 with TRBJ2-7, with TRBD2 matching over 10 bases. With 3 bases clipped from V and 2 bases from J, the junction kept 4 bases outside the gene matches. Germline CDR1 and CDR2: SEHNR and FQNEAQ (reference sequence). The CDR3 is 15 amino acids. The DNA of the CDR3 is TGTGCCAGCAGCTTGGACGGACTAGCGGCCTACGAGCAGTACTTC. This gives the protein CASSLDGLAAYEQYF.

V is TRBV19 and J is TRBJ2-2; weak D call: TRBD1 (5 bases). Trimming left V 1 base short and J 4 bases short, with 7 bases between. This CDR3 has 14 residues. CDR1 LNHDA and CDR2 SQIVND come from the germline V gene (reference sequence). The CDR3 reads CASSIAGITGELFF. The CDR3 DNA reads as TGTGCCAGTAGTATAGCAGGGATCACCGGGGAGCTGTTTTTT.

This clonotype was seen once. The chain carries TRBV6-2 or TRBV6-3 and TRBJ2-3, with a possible D match to TRBD2 (6 bases). CDR1 and CDR2 (germline): MNHEY, SVGEGT. V was clipped by 2 bases and J by 6 bases, with 21 bases between them. The CDR3 is made up of 17 amino acids. The CDR3 loop reads CASSYTSSGGPSDTQYF. Here the CDR3 DNA reads TGTGCCAGCAGTTACACAAGTAGCGGAGGCCCCTCCGATACGCAGTATTTT.

In this sample, this clonotype turned up a few times. In DNA form, the CDR3 reads TGCGCCAGCAGCCAAGGGGACAGGGGGCTAGGGAATGAGCAGTTCTTC. It yields the protein CASSQGDRGLGNEQFF. The V call is TRBV4-1, the J call TRBJ2-1; 12 bases fit TRBD1. After removal of 1 base from V and 7 bases from J, the junction contained 5 bases not matched to a gene. The length of the CDR3 is 16 residues. The germline V gene encodes CDR1 MGHRA and CDR2 YSYEKL.

This clonotype occurred a few times. CDR3 sequence reads: CASSPPQGSSYNEQFF. Written as DNA, the CDR3 is TGTGCCAGCTCACCACCGCAGGGAAGCTCCTACAATGAGCAGTTCTTC. The genes are TRBV18 and TRBJ2-1, with D maybe TRBD1 (5 bases). Trimming stripped 0 bases from V and 0 bases from J, with 9 bases between. CDR1 and CDR2 (germline): KGHSH, LQKENI. This CDR3 spans 16 amino acids.

This clonotype appeared a few times. CDR3 in amino acids: CASSYSRSDTDTQYF. The CDR3 nucleotides are TGTGCCAGCAGTTACTCGCGGAGTGACACAGATACGCAGTATTTT. The chain combines TRBV6-6 with TRBJ2-3; D unresolved. There are 15 residues in the CDR3. Germline values: CDR1 MNHNY, CDR2 SVGAGI (reference sequence). Trimming stripped 0 bases from V and 2 bases from J, with 9 bases between.

The chain carries TRBV9 and TRBJ2-1, with 9 bases fitting TRBD2. V lost 6 bases to trimming and J lost 7 bases; unmatched junction nucleotides: 14. Germline CDR1 SGDLS, CDR2 YYNGEE. This CDR3 is built from 16 residues. The CDR3 here is CASTSGDLPLGNEQFF. Written as DNA, the CDR3 is TGTGCCAGCACTAGCGGGGACCTACCCTTGGGGAATGAGCAGTTCTTC.

This clonotype has ten or more counts. The genes are TRBV5-1 and TRBJ2-2; D gene ambiguous. Per germline, CDR1 SGHRS and CDR2 YFSETQ. This CDR3 has 14 residues. Between the trimmed V and J ends, which lost 0 bases and 0 bases, there was a span of 3 bases. CDR3 region: CASSLVSNTGELFF. The DNA for the CDR3 is TGCGCCAGCAGCTTGGTGTCGAACACCGGGGAGCTGTTTTTT.

This chain's CDR3 is CSATLYDIYPYEQYF. The CDR3 nucleotides are TGCAGCGCTACATTATACGACATTTACCCCTACGAGCAGTACTTC. This chain joins TRBV29-1 and TRBJ2-7, with D hard to call. The CDR3 is made up of 15 amino acids. Trimming stripped 7 bases from V and 2 bases from J, with 21 bases between. The germline V gene encodes CDR1 SQVTM and CDR2 ANQGSEA.

This clonotype was detected a few times. The chain couples TRBV6-2 or TRBV6-3 to TRBJ2-7, with D tentatively TRBD2 (6 bases). The CDR3 is 12 residues long. The V gene lost 0 bases and the J gene lost 12 bases, with 12 bases spanning the gap. Per germline, CDR1 MNHEY and CDR2 SVGEGT. CDR3 residues: CASSYSGGPGYF. The CDR3 DNA is TGTGCCAGCAGTTACTCGGGAGGCCCCGGGTACTTC.